This TCR beta chain was obtained from a study of shared clonotypes between healthy human individuals. Data came from immunoSEQ multiplex PCR; TCRdb stores just in-frame clones and leaves some out. This table has approximately 1,500,000 clones, around 97% appearing once. Germline V gene lookup returns CDR1 LGHNA and CDR2 YNFKEQ. Trimming took 0 bases from V and 3 from J, leaving 15 bases between them. The length of the CDR3 is 17 residues. The V and J genes are TRBV4-2 and TRBJ1-5, with D perhaps TRBD1 (5 bases). Specimen: naive CD4+ T cells sorted from blood. The subset here: CD45RA+ positively selected. This sequence was found in a man aged 30 to 39 in good health. The CDR3 here is CASSQEGAGTANQPQHF. The CDR3 region has the DNA TGTGCCAGCAGCCAAGAAGGGGCAGGGACGGCCAATCAGCCCCAGCATTTT.